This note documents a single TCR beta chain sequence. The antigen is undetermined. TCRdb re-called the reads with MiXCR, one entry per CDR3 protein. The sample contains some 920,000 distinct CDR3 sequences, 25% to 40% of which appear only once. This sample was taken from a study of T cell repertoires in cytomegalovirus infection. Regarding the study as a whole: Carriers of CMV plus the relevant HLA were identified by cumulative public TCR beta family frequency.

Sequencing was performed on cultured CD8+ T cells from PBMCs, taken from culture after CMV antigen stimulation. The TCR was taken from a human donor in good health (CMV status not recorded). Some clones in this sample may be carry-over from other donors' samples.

CDR3 amino acids: CASGNGTGPGKLFF. CDR3 nucleotide sequence: TGCGCCAGCGGTAACGGGACAGGGCCAGGAAAACTGTTTTTT. The gene calls are TRBV10-2 and TRBJ1-4; 9 positions agree with TRBD1. The CDR3 totals 14 residues. Looked up from germline, CDR1 is WSHSY and CDR2 is SAAADI. V shed 8 bases and J 10 bases; nucleotides not matched to a gene: 11.